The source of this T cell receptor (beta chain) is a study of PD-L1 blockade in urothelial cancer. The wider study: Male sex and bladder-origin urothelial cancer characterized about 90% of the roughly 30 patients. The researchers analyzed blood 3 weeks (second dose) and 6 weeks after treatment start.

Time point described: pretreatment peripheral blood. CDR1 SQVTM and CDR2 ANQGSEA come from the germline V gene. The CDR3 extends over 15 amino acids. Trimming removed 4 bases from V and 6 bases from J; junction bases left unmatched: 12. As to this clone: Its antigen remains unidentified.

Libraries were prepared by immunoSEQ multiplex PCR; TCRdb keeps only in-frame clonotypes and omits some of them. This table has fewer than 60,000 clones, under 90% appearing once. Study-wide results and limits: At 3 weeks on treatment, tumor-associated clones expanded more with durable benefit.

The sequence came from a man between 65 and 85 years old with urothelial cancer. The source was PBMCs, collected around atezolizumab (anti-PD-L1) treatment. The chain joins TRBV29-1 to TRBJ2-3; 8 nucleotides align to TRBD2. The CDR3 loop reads CSVGGLVSVVDTQYF. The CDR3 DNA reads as TGCAGCGTTGGGGGACTAGTCTCGGTGGTGGATACGCAGTATTTT.